This paragraph reports one TCR beta chain. The V and J ends lost 8 bases and 2 bases respectively, with 10 bases between them. This CDR3 is built from 12 residues. CDR1 is MNHEY and CDR2 is SVGEGT in the germline V gene. TCRdb re-called the reads through MiXCR, storing one row per CDR3 protein. The sample includes about 250,000 distinct CDR3 sequences, 10% to 15% seen only once; the top ten take approximately 1.6%. These data are taken from a study of T cell repertoires in cytomegalovirus infection. The specimen sequenced was PBMCs. The chain recombines TRBV6-2 or TRBV6-3 with TRBJ2-7; a possible D gene is TRBD1 (5 bases). This TCR derives from a human donor in good health (CMV status not recorded). Some clones in this sample may be carry-over from other donors' samples. The CDR3 here is CASGAGTYEQYF. In DNA, the CDR3 is TGTGCCAGCGGCGCAGGGACCTACGAGCAGTACTTC.